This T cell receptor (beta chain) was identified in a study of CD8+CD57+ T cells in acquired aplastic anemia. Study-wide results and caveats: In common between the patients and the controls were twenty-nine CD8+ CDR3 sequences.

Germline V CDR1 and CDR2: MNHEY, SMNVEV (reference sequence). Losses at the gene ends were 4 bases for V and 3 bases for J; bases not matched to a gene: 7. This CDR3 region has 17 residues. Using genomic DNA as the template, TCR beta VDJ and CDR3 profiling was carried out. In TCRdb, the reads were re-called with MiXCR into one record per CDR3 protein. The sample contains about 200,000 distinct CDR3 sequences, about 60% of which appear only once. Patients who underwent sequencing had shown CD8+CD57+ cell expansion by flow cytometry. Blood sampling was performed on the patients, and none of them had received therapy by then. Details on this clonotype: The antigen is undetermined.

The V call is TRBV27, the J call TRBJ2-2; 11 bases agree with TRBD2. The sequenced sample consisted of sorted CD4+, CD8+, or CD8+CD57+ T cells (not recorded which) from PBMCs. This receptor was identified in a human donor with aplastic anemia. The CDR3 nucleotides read TGTGCCAGCAGTTCTCTAGCGGGGGGATTCGACACCGGGGAGCTGTTTTTT. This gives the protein CASSSLAGGFDTGELFF.